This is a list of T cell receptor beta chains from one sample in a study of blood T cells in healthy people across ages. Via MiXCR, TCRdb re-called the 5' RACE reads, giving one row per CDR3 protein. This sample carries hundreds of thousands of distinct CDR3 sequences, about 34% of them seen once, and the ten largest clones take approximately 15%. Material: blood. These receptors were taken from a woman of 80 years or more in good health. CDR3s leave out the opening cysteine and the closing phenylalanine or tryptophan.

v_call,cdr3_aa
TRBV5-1,ASSFQWGSSYEQY
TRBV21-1,ARGRGDGYT
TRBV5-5,ASSKRLAGGQETQY
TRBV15,ATSGDLCDGYT
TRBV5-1,ASSKDPGRYNSPLH
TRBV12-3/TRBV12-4,ASSLVGGSKGYT
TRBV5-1,ASSLSVRQTNTGELF
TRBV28,ASSLSGTDYEQY
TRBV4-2,ASSNKVGQGGGGEKLF
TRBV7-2,ASSHDSPADTQY
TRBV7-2,ASRPGHQTYEQY
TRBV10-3,AISVREGTEAF
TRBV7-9,ASSYSGEKNIQY
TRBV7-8,ASSLGQGMNTEAF
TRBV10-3,AIRTDSLYNSPLH
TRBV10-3,AISSASGGELQF
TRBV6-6,AGRQGRENYGYT
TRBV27,ASSLGLAPLTDTQY
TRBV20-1,SASSGRLVLPGYT
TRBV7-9,ASSTGAGRETQY
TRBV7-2,ASSSGPGGYT
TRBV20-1,SARDTGVGEKLF
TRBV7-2,ASSGDTDTQY
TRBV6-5,ASSYGGEGETQY
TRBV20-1,SASRRGYGTGELF
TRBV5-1,ASSNRDRGLMNTEAF
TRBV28,ASSWEGEGEKLF
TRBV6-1,ASSEGSSGNTIY
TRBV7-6,ASRGRALSSYEQY
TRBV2,ASSGQGDNNEQF
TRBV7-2,ASSFTTGRGYT
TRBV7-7,ASTESPGQGYEQY
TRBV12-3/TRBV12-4,ASSLRTGGLGQPQH
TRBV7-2,ASSFDGTGELF
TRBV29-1,SAGPKPNT
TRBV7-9,ASSSPDRAGGYT
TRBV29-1,SVAAGSYEQY